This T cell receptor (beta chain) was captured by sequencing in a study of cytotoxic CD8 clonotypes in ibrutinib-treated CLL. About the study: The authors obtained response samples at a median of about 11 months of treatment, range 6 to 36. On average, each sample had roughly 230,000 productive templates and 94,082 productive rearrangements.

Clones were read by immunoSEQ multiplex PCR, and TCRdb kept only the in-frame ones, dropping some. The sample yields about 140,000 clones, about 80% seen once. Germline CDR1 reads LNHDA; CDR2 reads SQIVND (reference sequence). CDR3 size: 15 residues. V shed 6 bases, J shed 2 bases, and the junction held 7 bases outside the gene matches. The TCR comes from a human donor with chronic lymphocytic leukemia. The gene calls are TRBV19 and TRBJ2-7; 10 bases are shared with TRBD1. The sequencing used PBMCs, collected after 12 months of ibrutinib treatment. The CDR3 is CASRLAGTGAYEQYF. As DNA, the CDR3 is TGTGCCAGTAGGCTCGCCGGGACAGGGGCCTACGAGCAGTACTTC.